The 15 T cell receptor beta chains below were found in one sample sequenced in a study of T cell responses to AZD1222 COVID-19 vaccine. Using immunoSEQ multiplex PCR, the repertoire was profiled, and TCRdb retains in-frame clones only, with some absent. The table has 150,000 to 200,000 clones, 90% to 95% seen once. This specimen consisted of peripheral blood, obtained 28 days after the second AZD1222 dose. These receptors were taken from an adult who received the AZD1222 COVID-19 vaccine.

The CDR3 DNA sequence: TGTGCCAGCAGCCCCCGGCAGGGAGGAGAGACCCAGTACTTC. Protein product: CASSPRQGGETQYF. The rearrangement joins TRBV9 to TRBJ2-5; possibly TRBD2 for D (6 bases). Trimming stripped 4 bases from V and 4 bases from J, with 14 bases between. CDR3 size: 14 residues. Germline V lookup: CDR1 SGDLS, CDR2 YYNGEE. The full variable domain, rest sourced from reference TRBV9 and TRBJ2-5, is DSGVTQTPKHLITATGQRVTLRCSPRSGDLSVYWYQQSLDQGLQFLIQYYNGEERAKGNILERFSAQQFPDLHSELNLSSLELGDSALYFCASSPRQGGETQYFGPGTRLLVL.

The rearrangement uses TRBV7-2 and TRBJ2-1; 8 bases are a match to TRBD2. There are 16 residues in the CDR3. Germline trimming cut 2 bases from V and 5 bases from J; bases unmatched to any gene: 8. The germline V gene encodes CDR1 SGHTA and CDR2 FQGNSA. The chain's CDR3 is CASSLTIAGKDNEQFF. As DNA, the CDR3 is TGTGCCAGCAGCTTAACTATAGCGGGGAAAGACAATGAGCAGTTCTTC.

This clone occurred once. The chain links TRBV30 to TRBJ1-1; TRBD1 is a possible D gene (5 bases). The V and J ends lost 4 bases and 10 bases respectively, with 10 bases between them. Per germline, CDR1 GTSNPN and CDR2 SVGIG (reference sequence). The CDR3 is 10 residues long. Written as DNA, the CDR3 is TGTGCCTGGATGGGGGAAGGAGCTTTCTTT. Translating gives CAWMGEGAFF. Together with reference TRBV30 and TRBJ1-1, the CDR3 gives the full variable domain: SQTIHQWPATLVQPVGSPLSLECTVEGTSNPNLYWYRQAAGRGLQLLFYSVGIGQISSEVPQNLSASRPQDRQFILSSKKLLLSDSGFYLCAWMGEGAFFGQGTRLTVV.

The chain carries TRBV5-6 and TRBJ1-6; D unresolved. Trimming removed 4 bases at V and 9 bases at J, with 14 bases between. Per germline, CDR1 SGHDT and CDR2 YYEEEE. The CDR3 contains 14 residues. The DNA of the CDR3 is TGTGCCAGCAGCCCCCCCGGCGGATTTTCACCCCTCCACTTT. It translates to CASSPPGGFSPLHF.

The chain couples TRBV30 to TRBJ1-6; 7 bases fit TRBD1. This CDR3 contains 17 residues. Trimming cost V 3 bases and J 3 bases; bases outside gene matches: 11. CDR1 is GTSNPN and CDR2 is SVGIG in the germline V gene (reference sequence). The CDR3 nucleotides are TGTGCCTGGAGCGCAGTCAGGGGGACGCTCTATAATTCACCCCTCCACTTT. It yields the protein CAWSAVRGTLYNSPLHF.

The V gene is TRBV24-1, the J gene TRBJ1-1; TRBD1 matches 8 bases. Germline CDR1 is KGHDR and CDR2 is SFDVKD. The V and J ends lost 1 base and 1 base, in that order; junction bases with no gene match: 4. CDR3 length equals 16 residues. The CDR3 DNA sequence: TGTGCCACCAGTGATTTAGCCGGGACAGGGAACACTGAAGCTTTCTTT. This encodes CATSDLAGTGNTEAFF.

This clone was detected only once. The V call is TRBV29-1, the J call TRBJ2-7; D is perhaps TRBD2 (7 bases). Deletions cut 3 bases from V and 8 bases from J, with 20 bases between. The CDR3 covers 14 residues. Germline V gives CDR1 SQVTM, CDR2 ANQGSEA. The CDR3 nucleotides read TGCAGCGTTGATGGGGGGGCGAGAGGCACGCAGCAGTACTTC. The encoded protein is CSVDGGARGTQQYF.

The chain combines TRBV10-3 with TRBJ1-1, with D uncertain. The CDR3 length is 12 residues. Deletions cut 10 bases from V and 1 base from J, with 10 bases between. Germline assignment: CDR1 ENHRY and CDR2 SYGVKD. The CDR3 bases are TGTGCCACCCTCAGCGAGAACACTGAAGCTTTCTTT. This codes for CATLSENTEAFF.

The rearrangement joins TRBV2 to TRBJ1-5; D perhaps matches TRBD1 (5 bases). V was pared by 4 bases and J by 9 bases, with 13 bases between. Per the germline V gene, CDR1 is SNHLY and CDR2 is FYNNEI. The CDR3 covers 13 residues. CDR3 residues: CASSGPPQGPQHF. CDR3 DNA: TGTGCCAGCAGTGGCCCCCCCCAGGGGCCCCAGCATTTT. Based on the CDR3 plus reference TRBV2 and TRBJ1-5, the full variable domain is EPEVTQTPSHQVTQMGQEVILRCVPISNHLYFYWYRQILGQKVEFLVSFYNNEISEKSEIFDDQFSVERPDGSNFTLKIRSTKLEDSAMYFCASSGPPQGPQHFGDGTRLSIL.

This chain joins TRBV3-1 (or the pseudogene TRBV3-2) and TRBJ1-3; the match to TRBD1 covers 10 bases. The J segment lost 4 bases and the V segment lost 4 bases, leaving 4 bases of the junction unmatched. The CDR3 sequence is 15 residues long. Germline assignment: CDR1 LGHDT and CDR2 YNNKEL (reference sequence). CDR3 DNA: TGTGCCAGCAGCCTGACAGGGGGCAGGGGAAACACCATATATTTT. Translation: CASSLTGGRGNTIYF.

The chain links TRBV7-2 to TRBJ1-1; unclear D gene. This CDR3 is 15 amino acids long. With 2 bases removed from V and 3 bases from J, the gap between germline ends came to 13 bases. Germline values: CDR1 SGHTA, CDR2 FQGNSA. DNA of the CDR3: TGTGCCAGCAGCTTAACGAACGGATTTGACACTGAAGCTTTCTTT. It yields the protein CASSLTNGFDTEAFF. The full variable domain, completed using reference TRBV7-2 and TRBJ1-1, is GAGVSQSPSNKVTEKGKDVELRCDPISGHTALYWYRQSLGQGLEFLIYFQGNSAPDKSGLPSDRFSAERTGGSVSTLTIQRTQQEDSAVYLCASSLTNGFDTEAFFGQGTRLTVV.

V usage is TRBV7-9 and J usage is TRBJ1-6; 9 bases fit TRBD1. J was trimmed by 9 bases and V by 5 bases; bases with no gene match: 14. This CDR3 is built from 17 residues. Germline V gene lookup returns CDR1 SEHNR and CDR2 FQNEAQ (reference sequence). The CDR3 coding sequence is TGTGCCAGCAGCCCCCGAGTTGTGGGACAGGGTTCTTCACCCCTCCACTTT. This encodes CASSPRVVGQGSSPLHF.

The chain links TRBV28 to TRBJ2-7; D call uncertain. Germline-derived CDR1 and CDR2 are MDHEN and SYDVKM. The CDR3 runs 13 residues. Trimming pared 6 bases from V and 2 bases from J, leaving 11 bases between. CDR3 sequence (DNA): TGTGCCAGCAGCTCCCTGGGCCCCTACGAGCAGTACTTC. Encoded protein: CASSSLGPYEQYF.

This clone was observed once. V gene TRBV4-1 combines with J gene TRBJ1-2, with 10 bases that match TRBD1. CDR1 is MGHRA, CDR2 YSYEKL, per germline. The CDR3 is made up of 15 amino acids. V was clipped by 2 bases and J by 8 bases; unmatched bases: 8. CDR3 loop: CASSQHGTGALGYTF. The CDR3 nucleotides read TGCGCCAGCAGCCAACACGGGACAGGGGCGCTGGGCTACACCTTC.

This chain links TRBV4-3 with TRBJ2-1, with D perhaps assigned TRBD1 or TRBD2 (5 bases each). This CDR3 is built from 15 residues. V was clipped by 4 bases and J by 1 base, with 11 bases between them. The germline CDR1 and CDR2 sequences are LGHNA and YSLEER. The CDR3 is CASSPGTASYNEQFF. The CDR3 region has the DNA TGCGCCAGCAGCCCCGGGACGGCATCCTACAATGAGCAGTTCTTC.